These 10 T cell receptor beta chains share one sample of origin, sequenced in a study of PD-L1 blockade in urothelial cancer. Time point defined: pretreatment peripheral blood. Repertoires were generated with immunoSEQ multiplex PCR, while TCRdb's copy carries only in-frame clones and drops some. Among 50,000 or so clones, around 84% were seen once, and the ten largest hold 22%. Specimen: PBMCs, collected around atezolizumab (anti-PD-L1) treatment. The receptors originated from a man aged 55-75 years with urothelial cancer.

This sequence joins TRBV29-1 and TRBJ2-2; the D gene is possibly TRBD2 (6 bases). Germline V gene lookup returns CDR1 SQVTM and CDR2 ANQGSEA. The CDR3 sequence is 11 residues long. V lost 7 bases and J 3 bases, leaving 6 bases between the germline ends. CDR3 bases: TGCAGCGGCGGGGACACCGGGGAGCTGTTTTTT. This encodes CSGGDTGELFF.

The chain has TRBV5-8 and TRBJ1-1, with unresolved D. The CDR3 has 16 amino acids. From germline, CDR1 is SGHTS and CDR2 YDEGEE. Trimming pared 4 bases from V and 5 bases from J, leaving 21 bases between. The CDR3 is CASSPGALSLGTEAFF. As DNA, the CDR3 is TGTGCCAGCAGCCCCGGCGCTCTATCACTAGGAACTGAAGCTTTCTTT.

V is TRBV19 and J is TRBJ2-1, with D maybe TRBD2 (6 bases). The germline CDR1 and CDR2 sequences are LNHDA and SQIVND (reference sequence). The CDR3 is made up of 14 amino acids. Trimming removed 2 bases from V and 2 bases from J, with 7 bases in between. The CDR3 spells CASSITGAYNEQFF. The DNA for the CDR3 is TGTGCCAGTAGTATAACGGGAGCCTACAATGAGCAGTTCTTC.

CDR3 sequence reads: CASSSGLNEGKLFF. CDR3 DNA sequence: TGTGCCAGCAGTTCCGGGCTCAATGAGGGAAAACTGTTTTTT. The gene calls are TRBV28 and TRBJ1-4; D gene ambiguous. CDR3 length equals 14 residues. The V gene's germline CDR1 is MDHEN and CDR2 SYDVKM. With 4 bases removed from V and 10 bases from J, the gap between germline ends came to 16 bases.

This chain connects TRBV6-1 to TRBJ2-7; perhaps TRBD2 as D (6 bases). CDR1 and CDR2 from the germline V gene are MNHNS and SASEGT. The V gene lost 7 bases and the J gene lost 4 bases, with 14 bases spanning the gap. This CDR3 region has 13 residues. This CDR3 is CASKFGTVYEQYF. The CDR3 DNA follows: TGTGCCAGCAAGTTCGGGACTGTGTACGAGCAGTACTTC.

This clone has more than one count but fewer than ten. One end of the junction varies from germline; a read error may be responsible. V usage is TRBV6-1 and J usage is TRBJ2-7; 7 bases line up with TRBD1. The CDR3 spans 11 residues. Germline CDR1 and CDR2: MNHNS and SASEGT. The CDR3 is CASSERLGTAF. The CDR3 bases are TGTGCCAGCAGTGAAAGGTTGGGGACAGCCTTC.

The chain carries TRBV30 and TRBJ1-1; D gene uncertain. This CDR3 region has 16 residues. Germline assignment: CDR1 GTSNPN and CDR2 SVGIG (reference sequence). V lost 0 bases to trimming and J lost 7 bases, with 21 bases between them. The CDR3 nucleotides are TGTGCCTGGAGTGTAAGGATTGGGTTGGAGGGCTTTGAAGCTTTCTTT. It encodes CAWSVRIGLEGFEAFF.

This sequence joins TRBV6-5 and TRBJ2-3, with a weak D call TRBD1 (5 bases). Germline CDR1 reads MNHEY; CDR2 reads SVGAGI. The CDR3 contains 16 residues. Deletions cut 4 bases from V and 0 bases from J, with 14 bases between. The CDR3 reads CASSFSQASSTDTQYF. CDR3 in DNA: TGTGCCAGCAGTTTCTCACAGGCTTCTAGCACAGATACGCAGTATTTT.

This chain uses TRBV5-6 with TRBJ1-3, with a weak D call TRBD1 (5 bases). The length of the CDR3 is 14 residues. V was clipped by 4 bases and J by 4 bases, with 12 bases between them. The germline CDR1 and CDR2 sequences are SGHDT and YYEEEE. CDR3 coding DNA: TGTGCCAGCAGCCAACAGGCTCCCGGAAACACCATATATTTT. This encodes CASSQQAPGNTIYF.

This sequence joins TRBV7-2 and TRBJ1-2, with D unclear. The length of the CDR3 is 14 residues. Trimming left V 3 bases short and J 6 bases short, with 14 bases between. Per germline, CDR1 SGHTA and CDR2 FQGNSA. The CDR3: CASSLGPGNDGYTF. In DNA form, the CDR3 reads TGTGCCAGCAGCTTGGGTCCGGGAAACGATGGCTACACCTTC.